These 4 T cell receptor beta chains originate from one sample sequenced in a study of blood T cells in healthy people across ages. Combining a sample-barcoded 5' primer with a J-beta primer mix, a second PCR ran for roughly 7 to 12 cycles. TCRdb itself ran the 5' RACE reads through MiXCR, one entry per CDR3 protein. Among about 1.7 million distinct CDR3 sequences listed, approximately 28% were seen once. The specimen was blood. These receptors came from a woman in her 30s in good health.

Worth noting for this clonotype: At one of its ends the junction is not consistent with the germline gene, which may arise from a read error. This CDR3 reads CASSYSRVSSGNTTYF. The CDR3, as DNA: TGTGCCAGCAGTTACTCGAGGGTATCCTCTGGAAACACCACATATTTT. V is TRBV6-5 and J is TRBJ1-3; the D is unclear. The CDR3 length is 16 residues. Germline V gene sequence: CDR1 MNHEY, CDR2 SVGAGI.

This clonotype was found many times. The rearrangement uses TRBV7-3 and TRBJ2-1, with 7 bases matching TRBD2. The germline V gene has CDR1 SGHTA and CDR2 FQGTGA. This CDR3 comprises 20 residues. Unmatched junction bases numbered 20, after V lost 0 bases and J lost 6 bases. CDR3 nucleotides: TGTGCCAGCAGCTTAACAGGTCCCCTAGCAAAGGGAGGGAGTCTCAATGAGCAGTTCTTC. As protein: CASSLTGPLAKGGSLNEQFF.

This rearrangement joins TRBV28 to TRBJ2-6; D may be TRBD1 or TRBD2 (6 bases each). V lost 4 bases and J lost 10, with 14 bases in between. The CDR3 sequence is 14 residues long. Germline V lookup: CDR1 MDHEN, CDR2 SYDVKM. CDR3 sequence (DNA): TGTGCCAGCAGTTCTCCGGGGGCTGGAAACGTCCTGACTTTC. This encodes CASSSPGAGNVLTF.

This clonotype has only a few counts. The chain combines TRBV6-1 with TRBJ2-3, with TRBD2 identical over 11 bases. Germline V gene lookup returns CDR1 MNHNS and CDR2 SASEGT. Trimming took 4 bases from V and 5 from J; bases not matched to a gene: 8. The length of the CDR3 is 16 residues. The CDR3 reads CASSVLAGGNGDTQYF. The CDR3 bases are TGTGCCAGCAGTGTATTAGCGGGGGGGAATGGAGATACGCAGTATTTT.